The 9 T cell receptor beta chains listed next were all sequenced from one sample in a study of CD8+ T cells in alopecia areata. The treatment was: oral pan-JAK inhibitor, 5-10 mg twice daily. The sequencing template was cDNA reverse transcribed from extracted RNA. This table comes from immunoSEQ multiplex PCR, and its TCRdb copy is limited to in-frame clones, with some not included. The sample includes some 180,000 clones, about 55% of them seen just once. Sequencing was performed on CD8+ T cells sorted from blood, taken at week 24, from a patient treated with tofacitinib. The receptor set was obtained from a human donor with alopecia areata.

This clone was counted a few times. The rearrangement uses TRBV28 and TRBJ2-2, with D possibly matching TRBD2 (5 bases). V was trimmed by 5 bases and J by 4 bases, leaving 8 bases between them. CDR3 length: 13 residues. Germline assignment: CDR1 MDHEN and CDR2 SYDVKM. CDR3 protein: CASSPRGTGELFF. The CDR3 DNA is TGTGCCAGCAGTCCTCGGGGCACCGGGGAGCTGTTTTTT.

The rearrangement links TRBV30 to TRBJ2-7; D could derive from TRBD1 or TRBD2 (5 bases each). Germline CDR1 reads GTSNPN; CDR2 reads SVGIG (reference sequence). The CDR3 runs to 13 residues. Trimming left V 7 bases short and J 3 bases short, with 16 bases between. The CDR3 DNA sequence: TGTGCCTACAAACTAGACAGTAACTACGAGCAGTACTTC. It encodes CAYKLDSNYEQYF.

CDR3: CASTPDQGSTGELFF. The CDR3 coding sequence is TGTGCCAGCACCCCAGACCAGGGGAGCACCGGGGAGCTGTTTTTT. The chain carries TRBV7-2 and TRBJ2-2, with TRBD1 as a possible D gene (6 bases). This CDR3 contains 15 residues. Between the trimmed V and J ends, which lost 7 bases and 4 bases, there was a span of 16 bases. Germline V gives CDR1 SGHTA, CDR2 FQGNSA.

Only a few counts were recorded for this clone. This rearrangement joins TRBV29-1 to TRBJ2-7; tentative D call: TRBD2 (7 bases). The V end lost 6 bases, the J end lost 2 bases, and 17 bases lay between the germline ends. The germline V gene has CDR1 SQVTM and CDR2 ANQGSEA. This CDR3 is 14 amino acids long. Here the CDR3 reads CSVPGGRHPYEQYF. In DNA, the CDR3 is TGCAGCGTCCCCGGGGGGCGGCATCCCTACGAGCAGTACTTC.

The CDR3 here is CAWSGGIAGEGYTF. CDR3 DNA sequence: TGTGCCTGGAGTGGCGGAATCGCAGGGGAAGGCTACACCTTC. The J gene is TRBJ1-2, the V gene TRBV30, with D possibly TRBD1 on 6 matching bases. V gave up 1 base and J gave up 8 bases, with 17 bases separating them. The CDR3 is made up of 14 amino acids. CDR1 is GTSNPN and CDR2 is SVGIG in the germline V gene (reference sequence).

The rearrangement links TRBV29-1 to TRBJ1-5; D may be TRBD1 (5 bases). V was cut by 6 bases and J by 1 base, with 19 bases left in between. CDR3 size: 16 residues. Looked up from germline, CDR1 is SQVTM and CDR2 is ANQGSEA. This CDR3 reads CSVADSTLGSNQPQHF. CDR3 coding DNA: TGCAGCGTAGCCGACAGTACGCTGGGGAGCAATCAGCCCCAGCATTTT.

The chain uses TRBV29-1 and TRBJ2-1, with D hard to call. Deletions cut 6 bases from V and 7 bases from J, with 7 bases between. Germline values: CDR1 SQVTM, CDR2 ANQGSEA. The CDR3 is 10 residues long. Here the CDR3 DNA reads TGCAGCGTCGAAAAGAATGAGCAGTTCTTC. Amino acid sequence: CSVEKNEQFF.

The chain employs TRBV11-2 and TRBJ2-7; TRBD2 matches 7 bases. V was clipped by 5 bases and J by 2 bases; unmatched bases: 9. This CDR3 contains 15 residues. CDR1 SGHAT and CDR2 FQNNGV come from the germline V gene. The CDR3 protein is CASSPASGETYEQYF. CDR3 bases: TGTGCCAGCAGCCCCGCCAGCGGGGAGACCTACGAGCAGTACTTC.

This clone was counted between two and nine times. This chain joins TRBV2 and TRBJ2-1, with 12 bases that match TRBD2. CDR1 SNHLY and CDR2 FYNNEI come from the germline V gene. The CDR3 totals 15 residues. The junction had 1 base not matched to a gene; V was cut back by 5 bases and J by 2 bases. This chain's CDR3 is CASSLAGGAYNEQFF. The CDR3 DNA sequence: TGTGCCAGCAGTCTAGCGGGGGGGGCCTACAATGAGCAGTTCTTC.